This passage covers 10 T cell receptor beta chains from one sample sequenced in a study of blood T cell repertoires in COVID-19. Libraries were prepared by immunoSEQ multiplex PCR; TCRdb keeps only in-frame clonotypes and omits some of them. The data hold approximately 200,000 clones, with roughly four fifths observed a single time. Specimen: PBMCs or T cells enriched from blood (not recorded which). The receptors here all came from a middle-aged man who had recovered from COVID-19.

This clone was detected only a few times. J is TRBJ2-2 and V is TRBV18; D remains unclear. Germline-derived CDR1 and CDR2 are KGHSH and LQKENI. Trimming cost V 3 bases and J 7 bases, with 6 bases left between them. This CDR3 has 12 amino acids. The CDR3 nucleotides are TGTGCCAGCTCACCTCGCGGCGGGGAGCTGTTTTTT. Its protein product is CASSPRGGELFF.

V gene TRBV10-2 combines with J gene TRBJ1-2; 8 bases are shared with TRBD1. The CDR3 spans 13 residues. V shed 11 bases and J 2 bases; nucleotides not matched to a gene: 7. The germline V gene has CDR1 WSHSY and CDR2 SAAADI. In DNA, the CDR3 is TGCGCCTGTGGGGACAGGCCCAACTATGGCTACACCTTC. This sequence encodes CACGDRPNYGYTF.

This chain connects TRBV29-1 to TRBJ2-5; D is perhaps TRBD1 (6 bases). The germline V gene has CDR1 SQVTM and CDR2 ANQGSEA. Deletions cut 4 bases from V and 4 bases from J, with 13 bases between. The CDR3 spans 13 residues. The CDR3 loop reads CSVVVTGRETQYF. Written as DNA, the CDR3 is TGCAGCGTTGTTGTTACAGGGAGAGAGACCCAGTACTTC.

The CDR3 protein is CASSTQLDSNTEAFF. The CDR3 coding sequence is TGTGCCAGCTCCACACAACTTGACAGTAACACTGAAGCTTTCTTT. The chain uses TRBV18 and TRBJ1-1; maybe TRBD1 (5 bases). CDR1 is KGHSH and CDR2 is LQKENI in the germline V gene. The germline V and J ends were trimmed by 6 bases and 2 bases, with 16 bases remaining between them. The CDR3 covers 15 residues.

This chain links TRBV7-2 with TRBJ2-6; D is unclear. V lost 5 bases to trimming and J lost 4 bases, with 9 bases between them. Per germline, CDR1 SGHTA and CDR2 FQGNSA. CDR3 size: 14 residues. CDR3 protein: CASSPFPGANVLTF. The CDR3 nucleotides are TGTGCCAGCAGCCCCTTCCCCGGGGCCAACGTCCTGACTTTC. Filled out from reference TRBV7-2 and TRBJ2-6, the complete variable domain reads GAGVSQSPSNKVTEKGKDVELRCDPISGHTALYWYRQSLGQGLEFLIYFQGNSAPDKSGLPSDRFSAERTGGSVSTLTIQRTQQEDSAVYLCASSPFPGANVLTFGAGSRLTVL.

This clone was observed a single time. This rearrangement joins TRBV9 to TRBJ1-1; tentative D call: TRBD1 (6 bases). The V gene lost 3 bases and the J gene lost 1 base, with 7 bases spanning the gap. CDR1 is SGDLS and CDR2 is YYNGEE in the germline V gene. The CDR3 is made up of 13 amino acids. CDR3 in DNA: TGTGCCAGCAGCGCACAGGGGAACACTGAAGCTTTCTTT. As protein: CASSAQGNTEAFF.

The chain couples TRBV12-3 or TRBV12-4 to TRBJ1-2; D perhaps matches TRBD1 (5 bases). The germline V and J ends were trimmed by 6 bases and 7 bases, with 15 bases remaining between them. This CDR3 comprises 13 residues. The CDR3 bases are TGTGCCAGCAGCCAGACAGTGCTCGGTGGCTACACCTTC. This encodes CASSQTVLGGYTF.

This clone was recorded once. This rearrangement joins TRBV2 to TRBJ1-5; the D is unclear. Trimming took 7 bases from V and 0 from J, leaving 7 bases between them. The germline V gene has CDR1 SNHLY and CDR2 FYNNEI. The CDR3 has 13 amino acids. The CDR3 is CASKGDSNQPQHF. CDR3 nucleotide sequence: TGTGCCAGCAAGGGAGATAGCAATCAGCCCCAGCATTTT.

The chain recombines TRBV30 with TRBJ2-2; possibly TRBD1 for D (5 bases). Per germline, CDR1 GTSNPN and CDR2 SVGIG (reference sequence). The CDR3 spans 14 residues. Deletions cut 1 base from V and 6 bases from J, with 12 bases between. CDR3 DNA: TGTGCCTGGAGTGCTAAAGGGGCGTCCGGGGAGCTGTTTTTT. Amino acid sequence: CAWSAKGASGELFF.

The chain recombines TRBV28 with TRBJ2-5; D perhaps matches TRBD1 (6 bases). Trimming pared 2 bases from V and 3 bases from J, leaving 13 bases between. This CDR3 spans 15 amino acids. Germline-derived CDR1 and CDR2 are MDHEN and SYDVKM. The CDR3: CASSLRGRQEETQYF. The CDR3 DNA sequence: TGTGCCAGCAGTTTAAGGGGAAGACAGGAAGAGACCCAGTACTTC.